The clone carrying this TCR beta chain was seen only a few times. Its antigen is currently unknown. The data belong to a study of T-cell memory formation after mild COVID-19. Study observations and caveats: What remained unconfirmed was the SARS-CoV-2 specificity of second-wave clones peaking on day 37.

The CDR3 is 14 residues long. The germline CDR1 and CDR2 sequences are GTSNPN and SVGIG (reference sequence). V gave up 0 bases and J gave up 4 bases; unmatched junction bases: 5. TCR alpha and TCR beta cDNA libraries carrying sample barcodes and UMIs came from 5'RACE with constant-segment primers. In TCRdb, the 5' RACE reads were re-called with MiXCR into one record per CDR3 protein. Of hundreds of thousands of distinct CDR3 sequences listed, less than 25% are singletons. The chain is built from TRBV30 and TRBJ2-7; 8 bases map to TRBD1. The sequenced sample consisted of PBMCs or a T cell subset sorted from them (not recorded which). This TCR was recovered from an adult woman who had mild COVID-19 (a few samples of this study predate the infection). Cell type and time point are not known. The CDR3 bases are TGTGCCTGGAGTGTAACAGGGGGGTGGTACGAGCAGTACTTC. Translating gives CAWSVTGGWYEQYF. Based on the CDR3 plus reference TRBV30 and TRBJ2-7, the full variable domain is SQTIHQWPATLVQPVGSPLSLECTVEGTSNPNLYWYRQAAGRGLQLLFYSVGIGQISSEVPQNLSASRPQDRQFILSSKKLLLSDSGFYLCAWSVTGGWYEQYFGPGTRLTVT.